These 11 T cell receptor beta chains were all obtained from the same sample, sequenced in a study of response to subunit inactivated influenza vaccine. TCRdb redid the calling of the RT-PCR reads with MiXCR, one entry per CDR3 protein. This repertoire shows about 700,000 distinct CDR3 sequences, about 15% found once; its top ten account for roughly 6.4%. The material sequenced was PBMCs from blood, taken about 14 days before vaccination. These receptors were taken from a middle-aged man who received an inactivated influenza vaccine.

The V and J genes are TRBV27 and TRBJ2-7; 14 nucleotides match TRBD2. Per the germline V gene, CDR1 is MNHEY and CDR2 is SMNVEV (reference sequence). The CDR3 is made up of 17 amino acids. J lost 1 base, V lost 5 bases, and 7 bases had no gene match. The CDR3 DNA sequence: TGTGCCAGCAGTACTGGGACTAGCGGGAGAGGATCCTACGAGCAGTACTTC. Translated, it gives CASSTGTSGRGSYEQYF.

This clonotype has ten or more counts. The chain employs TRBV29-1 and TRBJ1-1; 7 nucleotides align to TRBD1. Losses at the gene ends were 6 bases for V and 1 base for J; bases not matched to a gene: 5. This CDR3 comprises 13 residues. Germline CDR1 is SQVTM and CDR2 is ANQGSEA. The CDR3 region is CSVSRGPNTEAFF. CDR3 nucleotide sequence: TGCAGCGTCTCGAGGGGGCCGAACACTGAAGCTTTCTTT. Looking up the rest from reference TRBV29-1 and TRBJ1-1 gives the full variable domain: SAVISQKPSRDICQRGTSLTIQCQVDSQVTMMFWYRQQPGQSLTLIATANQGSEATYESGFVIDKFPISRPNLTFSTLTVSNMSPEDSSIYLCSVSRGPNTEAFFGQGTRLTVV.

This chain links TRBV3-1 with TRBJ2-7; 12 positions agree with TRBD2. The ends lost 2 bases at V and 5 bases at J; junction bases unmatched: 7. CDR3 length equals 16 residues. In germline, CDR1 is LGHDT, CDR2 YNNKEL (reference sequence). The CDR3 is CASSQPRLAGADEQYF. For the CDR3, the DNA is TGTGCCAGCAGCCAACCCCGACTAGCGGGGGCCGACGAGCAGTACTTC.

This clonotype was observed a handful of times. CDR3 sequence: CASSQARVGPKNTEAFF. As DNA, the CDR3 is TGCGCCAGCAGCCAAGCTAGGGTGGGACCGAAGAACACTGAAGCTTTCTTT. This rearrangement joins TRBV4-1 to TRBJ1-1; possible D gene TRBD1, 5 bases. Per the germline V gene, CDR1 is MGHRA and CDR2 is YSYEKL. The ends were cut back, 1 base at V and 1 base at J, with 16 bases in the middle. This CDR3 is built from 17 residues.

The table lists this clonotype with many counts. CDR3 coding DNA: TGTGCCATCAGTCTGGGGACAGGGGGCGAGGGAAATCAGCCCCAGCATTTT. This encodes CAISLGTGGEGNQPQHF. The chain couples TRBV10-3 to TRBJ1-5; 12 bases agree with TRBD1. The CDR3 is 17 amino acids. The junction had 9 bases not matched to a gene; V was cut back by 5 bases and J by 4 bases. In germline, CDR1 is ENHRY, CDR2 SYGVKD.

In its sample, this clonotype was seen a few times. The rearrangement uses TRBV2 and TRBJ2-7; TRBD2 matches 7 bases. V trimming: 6 bases; J trimming: 3 bases; junction bases outside the gene matches: 14. The CDR3 length is 16 residues. Germline values: CDR1 SNHLY, CDR2 FYNNEI. CDR3 protein: CASRYPAVRERYEQYF. The CDR3 DNA reads TGTGCCAGCAGATATCCCGCGGTGCGGGAGCGCTACGAGCAGTACTTC.

This chain links TRBV28 with TRBJ1-1; 10 bases agree with TRBD1. The CDR3 runs 16 residues. Trimming took 3 bases from V and 3 from J; bases not matched to a gene: 7. Germline V lookup: CDR1 MDHEN, CDR2 SYDVKM. CDR3 DNA: TGTGCCAGCAGTTTGGCGACAGGGGGCGGCTACACTGAAGCTTTCTTT. This translates into CASSLATGGGYTEAFF.

The chain employs TRBV20-1 and TRBJ2-4; 8 bases map to TRBD2. CDR1 and CDR2 (germline): DFQATT, SNEGSKA (reference sequence). The CDR3 covers 17 residues. The trim removed 2 bases at V and 3 bases at J, leaving 12 bases unmatched. DNA for the CDR3: TGCAGTGCTAGAATCGGGCCAGCGGGGGAATTCAAAAACATTCAGTACTTC. This encodes CSARIGPAGEFKNIQYF.

The gene calls are TRBV6-1 and TRBJ2-7; 8 positions agree with TRBD1. This CDR3 spans 15 amino acids. Germline trimming cut 6 bases from V and 3 bases from J; bases unmatched to any gene: 10. From germline, CDR1 is MNHNS and CDR2 SASEGT. The CDR3 loop reads CASRADRGFGYEQYF. The CDR3 region has the DNA TGTGCCAGCAGGGCCGACAGGGGATTTGGCTACGAGCAGTACTTC.

The genes are TRBV15 and TRBJ2-7; 9 bases are a match to TRBD1. The CDR3 contains 16 residues. Germline V gene data show CDR1 as LNHNV and CDR2 as YYDKDF (reference sequence). V shed 1 base, J shed 3 bases, and the junction held 7 bases outside the gene matches. CDR3 nucleotide sequence: TGTGCCACCAGCAGAGTTTCTGGACAGGGGCGCTACGAGCAGTACTTC. Translation gives CATSRVSGQGRYEQYF.

This clonotype was detected only a few times. The rearrangement joins TRBV20-1 to TRBJ2-3; TRBD1 aligns across 7 bases. The CDR3 is 14 amino acids. V dropped 1 base and J dropped 6; count of bases not matched to a gene: 7. CDR1 and CDR2 (germline): DFQATT, SNEGSKA (reference sequence). As DNA, the CDR3 is TGCAGTGCTAGAGTACAGGGGTTCTCGGATACGCAGTATTTT. Translating it yields CSARVQGFSDTQYF.